The T cell receptor beta chain described here comes from a study of beta chain features in type 1 diabetes. This clone was seen a handful of times. Its antigen is unknown. Expressed TCRB transcripts got sequenced, as all isolated RNA was reverse transcribed. The data were produced by immunoSEQ multiplex PCR, yet TCRdb's version contains in-frame clones alone and is incomplete. Of a few hundred thousand clones in the sample, about 29% were seen once. Germline CDR1 and CDR2: SQVTM and ANQGSEA. CDR3 size: 14 residues. Trimming at V came to 3 bases and at J to 9 bases, leaving 9 bases not matched to a gene. Whole-study results and caveats: Fewer junction insertions and more nucleotide deletions appeared in type 1 diabetes patients.

V and J are TRBV29-1 and TRBJ2-1, with TRBD1 matching over 9 bases. This sequence originates from a man aged 18 to 35 in good health. Sequences were obtained from naive CD4+ T cells from blood. CDR3 protein: CSVEMDRGFGEQFF. The CDR3 bases are TGCAGCGTTGAGATGGACAGGGGCTTTGGTGAGCAGTTCTTC.